The 7 T cell receptor beta chains listed next were all sequenced from one sample in a study of shared clonotypes between healthy human individuals. Assay used: immunoSEQ multiplex PCR; TCRdb lists only in-frame clones, some missing. The table shows about half a million clones, with over 70% occurring only once. Source material: PBMCs. The receptors were sampled from a woman aged 40 to 55 in good health. Some clones in this sample may be carry-over from other donors' samples.

In regard to this clone: This likely came from a read error, as a far larger clone is one base away. The same CDR3 is also encoded by other DNA sequences in this sample. The chain employs TRBV2 and TRBJ1-5, with D unclear. The CDR3 totals 12 residues. Trimming stripped 6 bases from V and 0 bases from J, with 3 bases between. The germline CDR1 and CDR2 sequences are SNHLY and FYNNEI. The CDR3 nucleotides are TGTGCCAGCAGCGCTAGCAATCAGCCCCAGCATTTT. The encoded protein is CASSASNQPQHF.

Note on this clone: Other DNA sequences within the sample encode an identical CDR3. The J gene is TRBJ1-1, the V gene TRBV19, with unresolved D. The germline V and J ends were trimmed by 3 bases and 1 base, with 6 bases remaining between them. The V gene's germline CDR1 is LNHDA and CDR2 SQIVND (reference sequence). The CDR3 runs 13 residues. Here the CDR3 reads CASSIYGNTEAFF. In DNA form, the CDR3 reads TGTGCCAGTAGTATCTATGGGAACACTGAAGCTTTCTTT.

The chain employs TRBV30 and TRBJ2-5; D not certain. The CDR3 runs 12 residues. Per the germline V gene, CDR1 is GTSNPN and CDR2 is SVGIG (reference sequence). Trimming took 3 bases from V and 2 from J, leaving 7 bases between them. In DNA form, the CDR3 reads TGTGCCTGGAGCAAGGTGCAAGAGACCCAGTACTTC. Translated: CAWSKVQETQYF.

This chain connects TRBV7-3 to TRBJ1-4; D unclear. The CDR3 totals 15 residues. CDR1 and CDR2 (germline): SGHTA, FQGTGA. The germline V and J ends were trimmed by 5 bases and 2 bases, with 12 bases remaining between them. CDR3 amino acids: CASSPSGGTNEKLFF. CDR3 DNA: TGTGCCAGCAGCCCGTCGGGAGGGACTAATGAAAAACTGTTTTTT.

This clone was seen once. V and J are TRBV7-9 and TRBJ1-5, with a tentative D call TRBD1 (5 bases). Trimming stripped 5 bases from V and 11 bases from J, with 16 bases between. Germline CDR1 is SEHNR and CDR2 is FQNEAQ (reference sequence). CDR3 length: 13 residues. CDR3 DNA: TGTGCCAGCAGCCTTACGGGGGAGGCGTCCCAGCATTTT. Translating it yields CASSLTGEASQHF.

This chain connects TRBV30 to TRBJ1-3, with D tentatively TRBD1 (6 bases). The CDR3 runs 18 residues. The V end was cut by 1 base, the J end by 0 bases, with 19 bases between. The V gene's germline CDR1 is GTSNPN and CDR2 SVGIG (reference sequence). The CDR3 loop is CAWSGWQGPQSSGNTIYF. Here the CDR3 DNA reads TGTGCCTGGAGTGGGTGGCAGGGGCCCCAGAGCTCTGGAAACACCATATATTTT.

This chain connects TRBV6-5 to TRBJ2-1, with no clear D. The V gene lost 7 bases and the J gene lost 0 bases, with 10 bases spanning the gap. The CDR3 has 14 amino acids. Looked up from germline, CDR1 is MNHEY and CDR2 is SVGAGI. CDR3 loop: CASKGISSYNEQFF. The CDR3 nucleotides are TGTGCCAGCAAAGGCATAAGCTCCTACAATGAGCAGTTCTTC.